Shown below are 24 T cell receptor beta chains from a single sample sequenced in a study of T cells in Graves' hyperthyroidism and ophthalmopathy. Amplified TCR beta CDR3 regions came from RNA transcripts. HTBI primers drove first-round RT-PCR of the TCR CDR3. A single record per CDR3 protein comes from TCRdb applying MiXCR to the multiplex PCR reads. This table has roughly 400,000 distinct CDR3 sequences, over 13% appearing once. Sequenced input: blood. Source of these receptors: a man between 50 and 59 years old with Graves' ophthalmopathy.

This clonotype was found many times. The chain is built from TRBV3-1 and TRBJ1-5, with a weak D call TRBD1 (6 bases). This CDR3 has 14 residues. Germline values: CDR1 LGHDT, CDR2 YNNKEL (reference sequence). V dropped 5 bases and J dropped 7 bases, with 15 bases sitting between them. CDR3 sequence (DNA): TGTGCCAGCAGCGAGGGGAGGGGGTTCCAGCCCCAGCATTTT. Translated: CASSEGRGFQPQHF. Combining the CDR3 with reference TRBV3-1 and TRBJ1-5 gives the whole variable domain DTAVSQTPKYLVTQMGNDKSIKCEQNLGHDTMYWYKQDSKKFLKIMFSYNNKELIINETVPNRFSPKSPDKAHLNLHINSLELGDSAVYFCASSEGRGFQPQHFGDGTRLSIL.

This clonotype was recorded at least ten times. The CDR3 reads CASSVRLDTQYF. In nucleotides, the CDR3 is TGTGCCAGCAGCGTGAGGTTGGATACGCAGTATTTT. The rearrangement links TRBV7-8 to TRBJ2-3, with no clear D. Germline V gene sequence: CDR1 SGHVS, CDR2 FQNEAQ. The ends were cut back, 5 bases at V and 6 bases at J, with 9 bases in the middle. This CDR3 spans 12 amino acids.

The chain couples TRBV30 to TRBJ1-1; D is unclear. The CDR3 has 18 residues. Deletions cut 0 bases from V and 3 bases from J, with 23 bases between. Germline V lookup: CDR1 GTSNPN, CDR2 SVGIG (reference sequence). CDR3 loop: CAWSVPLYRRARYTEAFF. The CDR3 DNA reads as TGTGCCTGGAGTGTACCCTTGTATCGTCGGGCGCGCTACACTGAAGCTTTCTTT.

This clonotype was found many times. This chain connects TRBV9 to TRBJ2-7; D is perhaps TRBD1 (5 bases). Per germline, CDR1 SGDLS and CDR2 YYNGEE. The CDR3 loop spans 14 amino acids. The V end lost 3 bases, the J end lost 7 bases, and 17 bases lay between the germline ends. The chain's CDR3 is CASSGGTGSREQYF. Written as DNA, the CDR3 is TGTGCCAGCAGCGGGGGAACAGGTTCCCGGGAGCAGTACTTC.

The V gene is TRBV14, the J gene TRBJ2-1; 9 nucleotides align to TRBD2. Germline assignment: CDR1 SGHDN and CDR2 FVKESK. CDR3 length: 18 amino acids. With 2 bases clipped from V and 3 bases from J, the junction kept 11 bases outside the gene matches. The CDR3 region is CASSQYTLAGLLYNEQFF. The DNA for the CDR3 is TGTGCCAGCAGCCAATATACCCTAGCGGGGCTCCTCTACAATGAGCAGTTCTTC.

This clonotype has at least ten counts. The chain is built from TRBV7-9 and TRBJ2-3; no firm D call. Germline V gives CDR1 SEHNR, CDR2 FQNEAQ (reference sequence). V lost 5 bases and J lost 2, with 8 bases in between. There are 13 residues in the CDR3. Here the CDR3 DNA reads TGTGCCAGCAGCCGGCTGCCCACAGATACGCAGTATTTT. This encodes CASSRLPTDTQYF. Together with reference TRBV7-9 and TRBJ2-3, the CDR3 gives the full variable domain: DTGVSQNPRHKITKRGQNVTFRCDPISEHNRLYWYRQTLGQGPEFLTYFQNEAQLEKSRLLSDRFSAERPKGSFSTLEIQRTEQGDSAMYLCASSRLPTDTQYFGPGTRLTVL.

The CDR3, as DNA: TGTGCCACCAGTGATGGGACAGCCGCTAATTTTAAACAAGAGACCCAGTACTTC. Protein: CATSDGTAANFKQETQYF. This rearrangement joins TRBV24-1 to TRBJ2-5; 7 bases line up with TRBD1. Per germline, CDR1 KGHDR and CDR2 SFDVKD. This CDR3 region has 18 residues. With 3 bases clipped from V and 2 bases from J, the junction kept 14 bases outside the gene matches.

The sample holds many counts of this clonotype. The chain couples TRBV24-1 to TRBJ2-1, with TRBD1 matching over 9 bases. Per the germline V gene, CDR1 is KGHDR and CDR2 is SFDVKD. CDR3 size: 16 residues. With 3 bases clipped from V and 5 bases from J, the junction kept 7 bases outside the gene matches. The CDR3 nucleotides are TGTGCCACCAGTGATACCCGGGACAGGGACAACAATGAGCAGTTCTTC. Protein product: CATSDTRDRDNNEQFF.

The rearrangement links TRBV10-3 to TRBJ2-2; 12 bases match TRBD2. This CDR3 spans 15 amino acids. V dropped 8 bases and J dropped 7; count of bases not matched to a gene: 8. Germline lookup yields CDR1 ENHRY and CDR2 SYGVKD. The CDR3, as DNA: TGTGCCATCCCCACGACTAGCGGGAGAGGCGGGGAGCTGTTTTTT. This sequence encodes CAIPTTSGRGGELFF.

The table lists this clonotype with many counts. The chain links TRBV7-9 to TRBJ2-3; D uncertain. The CDR3 consists of 16 residues. Trimming pared 2 bases from V and 4 bases from J, leaving 16 bases between. CDR1 and CDR2 from the germline V gene are SEHNR and FQNEAQ (reference sequence). The CDR3 region is CASSLRSSGFADTQYF. CDR3 in DNA: TGTGCCAGCAGCTTACGGAGCTCTGGCTTCGCAGATACGCAGTATTTT.

This clonotype was seen many times. This chain links TRBV2 with TRBJ2-7, with D tentatively TRBD2 (5 bases). Trimming took 8 bases from V and 1 from J, leaving 12 bases between them. Germline CDR1 and CDR2: SNHLY and FYNNEI. CDR3 size: 13 residues. CDR3 sequence: CASSLDYSYEQYF. The CDR3 DNA reads as TGTGCCAGCTCCCTCGACTATTCCTACGAGCAGTACTTC. The full variable domain, rest sourced from reference TRBV2 and TRBJ2-7, is EPEVTQTPSHQVTQMGQEVILRCVPISNHLYFYWYRQILGQKVEFLVSFYNNEISEKSEIFDDQFSVERPDGSNFTLKIRSTKLEDSAMYFCASSLDYSYEQYFGPGTRLTVT.

This clonotype was counted at least ten times. The V gene is TRBV28, the J gene TRBJ2-7, with D uncertain. The CDR3 extends over 13 amino acids. Trimming left V 3 bases short and J 7 bases short, with 13 bases between. Germline CDR1 MDHEN, CDR2 SYDVKM. As DNA, the CDR3 is TGTGCCAGCAGTTTGAACCAGCTGAGAGAGCAGTACTTC. Its protein product is CASSLNQLREQYF.

This clonotype was recorded many times. The gene calls are TRBV2 and TRBJ2-3; D might be TRBD1 or TRBD2, each matching 5 bases. CDR3 length equals 18 residues. CDR1 SNHLY and CDR2 FYNNEI come from the germline V gene. V dropped 6 bases and J dropped 6 bases, with 28 bases sitting between them. The CDR3 nucleotides are TGTGCCAGCAGAGGTTGGTCAACAGGAGGTTCTAATACGGATACGCAGTATTTT. Translation gives CASRGWSTGGSNTDTQYF. The complete variable domain, with remaining parts taken from reference TRBV2 and TRBJ2-3, reads EPEVTQTPSHQVTQMGQEVILRCVPISNHLYFYWYRQILGQKVEFLVSFYNNEISEKSEIFDDQFSVERPDGSNFTLKIRSTKLEDSAMYFCASRGWSTGGSNTDTQYFGPGTRLTVL.

This clonotype was seen many times. The chain combines TRBV2 with TRBJ2-5, with unresolved D. The CDR3 length is 11 residues. The germline V gene encodes CDR1 SNHLY and CDR2 FYNNEI. V gave up 7 bases and J gave up 5 bases, with 8 bases separating them. CDR3 sequence (DNA): TGTGCCAGCACCAGAACGGAGACCCAGTACTTC. This translates into CASTRTETQYF.

This clonotype was recorded at least ten times. The chain combines TRBV2 with TRBJ2-7, with 9 positions matching TRBD1. The length of the CDR3 is 15 residues. Trimming cost V 3 bases and J 3 bases; bases outside gene matches: 6. Germline V gene lookup returns CDR1 SNHLY and CDR2 FYNNEI. In DNA form, the CDR3 reads TGTGCCAGCAGTGAGGCGGACAGGGGAGGCTACGAGCAGTACTTC. Protein: CASSEADRGGYEQYF.

This clonotype turned up a few times. The chain joins TRBV4-1 to TRBJ2-7; 7 bases match TRBD1. CDR3 length: 15 amino acids. J gave up 3 bases and V 1 base, and 6 bases lay outside the gene matches. Germline lookup yields CDR1 MGHRA and CDR2 YSYEKL. The CDR3 is CASSQGRTGVYEQYF. The CDR3 DNA sequence: TGCGCCAGCAGCCAAGGGAGGACAGGAGTCTACGAGCAGTACTTC.

This clonotype was counted ten times or more. The V call is TRBV7-9, the J call TRBJ1-4; D perhaps matches TRBD1 (5 bases). CDR1 and CDR2 (germline): SEHNR, FQNEAQ (reference sequence). Deletions cut 8 bases from V and 0 bases from J, with 13 bases between. The CDR3 contains 15 residues. The CDR3: CASGADGATNEKLFF. The CDR3 coding sequence is TGTGCCAGCGGGGCTGACGGTGCAACTAATGAAAAACTGTTTTTT.

This clonotype has ten or more counts. The rearrangement joins TRBV3-1 to TRBJ2-1; TRBD2 agrees at 10 bases. V lost 4 bases to trimming and J lost 9 bases; unmatched junction nucleotides: 6. The CDR3 contains 14 residues. Germline V gene data show CDR1 as LGHDT and CDR2 as YNNKEL (reference sequence). CDR3 region: CASSPGLALVEQFF. CDR3 DNA sequence: TGTGCCAGCAGCCCGGGACTAGCGCTCGTTGAGCAGTTCTTC.

Ten or more counts support this clonotype. This rearrangement joins TRBV7-2 to TRBJ1-4; 8 bases map to TRBD1. CDR3 length: 14 amino acids. V was clipped by 5 bases and J by 7 bases; unmatched bases: 6. CDR1 SGHTA and CDR2 FQGNSA come from the germline V gene. The CDR3 nucleotides are TGTGCCAGCAGCCGACAGGGGATGGTTGAAAAACTGTTTTTT. Its protein product is CASSRQGMVEKLFF.

This clonotype came up many times. This rearrangement joins TRBV7-9 to TRBJ2-7; possible D gene TRBD1, 5 bases. V lost 5 bases, J lost 6 bases, and 17 bases lay in between. From germline, CDR1 is SEHNR and CDR2 FQNEAQ (reference sequence). This CDR3 region has 14 residues. CDR3 sequence: CASSGRTSTLEQYF. Written as DNA, the CDR3 is TGTGCCAGCAGCGGACGGACAAGTACGCTCGAGCAGTACTTC.

This clonotype occurred many times. V usage is TRBV11-2 and J usage is TRBJ2-7, with 8 bases matching TRBD2. Germline V gene data show CDR1 as SGHAT and CDR2 as FQNNGV. With 1 base clipped from V and 4 bases from J, the junction kept 3 bases outside the gene matches. The CDR3 is made up of 14 amino acids. CDR3: CASSLAGGPYEQYF. The DNA for the CDR3 is TGTGCCAGCAGCTTAGCGGGAGGGCCGTACGAGCAGTACTTC.

J is TRBJ2-7 and V is TRBV18, with D possibly TRBD1 on 5 matching bases. This CDR3 has 12 residues. Germline V gives CDR1 KGHSH, CDR2 LQKENI. V was cut by 4 bases and J by 6 bases, with 10 bases left in between. CDR3 coding DNA: TGTGCCAGCTCACTACAGGTTAGCGAGCAGTACTTC. This encodes CASSLQVSEQYF. Together with reference TRBV18 and TRBJ2-7, the CDR3 gives the full variable domain: NAGVMQNPRHLVRRRGQEARLRCSPMKGHSHVYWYRQLPEEGLKFMVYLQKENIIDESGMPKERFSAEFPKEGPSILRIQQVVRGDSAAYFCASSLQVSEQYFGPGTRLTVT.

This clonotype occurred many times. The chain has TRBV5-1 and TRBJ2-3; D is possibly TRBD2 (5 bases). CDR1 and CDR2 (germline): SGHRS, YFSETQ. The V gene lost 3 bases and the J gene lost 5 bases, with 19 bases spanning the gap. CDR3 length: 16 residues. The CDR3 DNA follows: TGCGCCAGCAGCTCGGGTCTAGCACCAAGCTTAGATACGCAGTATTTT. Its translation is CASSSGLAPSLDTQYF.

This clonotype showed up many times. The chain carries TRBV20-1 and TRBJ2-7; 9 positions match TRBD2. The V and J ends lost 3 bases and 4 bases, in that order; junction bases with no gene match: 7. Germline-derived CDR1 and CDR2 are DFQATT and SNEGSKA (reference sequence). The CDR3 has 14 residues. The CDR3 reads CSASNSGRGYEQYF. CDR3 coding DNA: TGCAGTGCTAGTAATAGCGGGAGAGGATACGAGCAGTACTTC.